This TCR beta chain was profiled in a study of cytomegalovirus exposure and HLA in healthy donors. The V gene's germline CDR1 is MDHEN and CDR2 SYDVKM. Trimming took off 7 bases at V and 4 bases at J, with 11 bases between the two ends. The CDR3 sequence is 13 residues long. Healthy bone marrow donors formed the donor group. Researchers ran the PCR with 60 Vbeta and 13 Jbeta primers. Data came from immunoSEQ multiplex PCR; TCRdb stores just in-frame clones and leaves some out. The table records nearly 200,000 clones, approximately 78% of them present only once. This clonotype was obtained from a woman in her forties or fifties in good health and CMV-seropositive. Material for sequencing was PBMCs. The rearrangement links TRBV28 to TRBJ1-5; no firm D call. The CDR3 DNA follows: TGTGCCAGCATCTTAGGAGGGAATCAGCCCCAGCATTTT. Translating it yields CASILGGNQPQHF.